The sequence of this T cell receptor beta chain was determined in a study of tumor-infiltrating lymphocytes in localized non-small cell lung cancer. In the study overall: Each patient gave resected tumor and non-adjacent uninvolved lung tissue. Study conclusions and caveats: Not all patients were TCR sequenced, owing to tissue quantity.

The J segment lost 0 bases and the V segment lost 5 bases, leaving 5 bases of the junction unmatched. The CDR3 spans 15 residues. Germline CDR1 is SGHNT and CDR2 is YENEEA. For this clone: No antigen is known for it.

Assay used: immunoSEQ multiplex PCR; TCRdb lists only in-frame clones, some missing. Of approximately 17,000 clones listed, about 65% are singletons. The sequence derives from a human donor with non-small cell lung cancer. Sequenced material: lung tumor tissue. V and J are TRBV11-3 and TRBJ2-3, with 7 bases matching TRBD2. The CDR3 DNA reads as TGTGCCAGCAGCCAGGGCGGGGGAAGCACAGATACGCAGTATTTT. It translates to CASSQGGGSTDTQYF.